The clone carrying this T cell receptor beta chain was counted many times. What it recognizes is unknown. Every TCR cDNA molecule bore a unique molecular identifier. TCRdb ran MiXCR on the 5' RACE reads and lists one entry per CDR3 protein. The data contain some 20,000 distinct CDR3 sequences, approximately 16% of them singletons. These data come from a study of spatial heterogeneity in lung cancer. Regarding the study as a whole: Within tumors, counts of expanded alpha and beta TCRs tracked tumor mutation counts.

The time point denotes: sample taken at primary tumor resection. Donors were 72 untreated early-stage non-small cell lung cancer patients. The CDR3 is 14 amino acids. V lost 4 bases, J lost 6 bases, and 12 bases lay in between. Germline V gene data show CDR1 as SGHAT and CDR2 as FQNNGV. The TCR comes from a female donor with early-stage non-small cell lung cancer. The V call is TRBV11-2, the J call TRBJ2-2; D is possibly TRBD2 (5 bases). The input for sequencing was lung tumor tissue, taken at surgery. In DNA form, the CDR3 reads TGTGCCAGCAGCTCCGGACTTCCTCCCGGGGAGCTGTTTTTT. Its protein is CASSSGLPPGELFF.